Below, 13 T cell receptor beta chains from the same sample are listed, as sequenced in a study of CD4 T cell repertoires in COVID-19. Sequencing was done directly on freshly isolated, uncultured memory T cells. Sequencing used immunoSEQ multiplex PCR; TCRdb keeps in-frame clones, though not all of them. The sample shows 20,000 or so clones, approximately 93% of them seen only once. The material sequenced was circulating follicular helper CD4+ T cells (cTfh) from blood, taken before the COVID-19 pandemic. The receptors here all came from a human donor who had COVID-19.

The J gene is TRBJ2-7, the V gene TRBV5-1; 15 bases map to TRBD2. CDR3 length: 17 residues. CDR1 and CDR2 (germline): SGHRS, YFSETQ. With V trimmed by 4 bases and J by 6 bases, 11 bases remained unmatched. The CDR3 DNA sequence: TGCGCCAGCAGCATGGGACAGGGGGGACTAGCGGGAGGCGAGCAGTACTTC. It translates to CASSMGQGGLAGGEQYF.

V and J are TRBV19 and TRBJ1-2; TRBD1 agrees at 8 bases. This CDR3 spans 14 amino acids. With V trimmed by 7 bases and J by 4 bases, 8 bases remained unmatched. Germline V gene lookup returns CDR1 LNHDA and CDR2 SQIVND (reference sequence). The CDR3 DNA is TGTGCCAGTACCAAAACCGGACAGGGCTATGGCTACACCTTC. Translated, it gives CASTKTGQGYGYTF.

The chain has TRBV18 and TRBJ1-4, with D hard to call. Germline V lookup: CDR1 KGHSH, CDR2 LQKENI. Deletions cut 6 bases from V and 12 bases from J, with 14 bases between. The CDR3 has 12 residues. The CDR3 DNA is TGTGCCAGCTCCTCGACCGCCCGGGAACTGTTTTTT. Its protein product is CASSSTARELFF.

This sequence joins TRBV7-8 and TRBJ1-1, with 7 bases matching TRBD1. The germline V gene has CDR1 SGHVS and CDR2 FQNEAQ. This CDR3 region has 16 residues. Unmatched junction bases numbered 10, after V lost 5 bases and J lost 1 base. The CDR3 bases are TGTGCCAGCAGCCAACAGGGGAACAAGGCGAACACTGAAGCTTTCTTT. Protein product: CASSQQGNKANTEAFF.

This clone was detected once. This sequence joins TRBV28 and TRBJ1-1, with D tentatively TRBD1 (5 bases). The CDR3 contains 15 residues. Germline lookup yields CDR1 MDHEN and CDR2 SYDVKM. V dropped 3 bases and J dropped 1 base, with 12 bases sitting between them. The CDR3 DNA follows: TGTGCCAGCAGTTTTTCGGGGGGTCCGAACACTGAAGCTTTCTTT. This encodes CASSFSGGPNTEAFF.

This clone was seen only a few times. CDR3 region: CASSKGVDRNSYNSPLHF. The DNA of the CDR3 is TGTGCCAGCAGCAAAGGCGTGGACAGGAACTCCTATAATTCACCCCTCCACTTT. J is TRBJ1-6 and V is TRBV21-1; the listed D gene, TRBD1, was not tested against the DNA. TRBV21-1 is a recognized pseudogene. This CDR3 is 18 amino acids long.

V is TRBV2 and J is TRBJ1-1, with 7 bases identical to TRBD1. V lost 10 bases to trimming and J lost 1 base; unmatched junction nucleotides: 6. This CDR3 is built from 13 residues. The germline V gene has CDR1 SNHLY and CDR2 FYNNEI. CDR3 residues: CATSGQPNTEAFF. The DNA for the CDR3 is TGTGCCACCTCGGGACAGCCGAACACTGAAGCTTTCTTT.

The rearrangement joins TRBV27 to TRBJ1-1; tentative D call: TRBD1 (5 bases). Germline CDR1 is MNHEY and CDR2 is SMNVEV (reference sequence). Trimming removed 6 bases from V and 8 bases from J, with 13 bases in between. The CDR3 extends over 12 amino acids. The CDR3 spells CASRSIGGEAFF. In DNA form, the CDR3 reads TGTGCCAGCAGATCAATTGGGGGGGAAGCTTTCTTT.

This rearrangement joins TRBV28 to TRBJ2-7; D not certain. The CDR3 runs 13 residues. Germline loops: CDR1 MDHEN, CDR2 SYDVKM. V was clipped by 8 bases and J by 1 base, with 12 bases between them. CDR3 nucleotides: TGTGCCAGCCTCCGTAGCCTTTCCTACGAGCAGTACTTC. It yields the protein CASLRSLSYEQYF.

The rearrangement links TRBV29-1 to TRBJ2-5; D call uncertain. Germline CDR1 reads SQVTM; CDR2 reads ANQGSEA. The CDR3 contains 12 residues. The germline V and J ends were trimmed by 6 bases and 5 bases, with 13 bases remaining between them. The CDR3 DNA reads TGCAGCGTCCAGGTGGGCCGCGAGACCCAGTACTTC. Amino acid sequence: CSVQVGRETQYF.

The chain combines TRBV7-2 with TRBJ1-1, with D possibly matching TRBD1 (6 bases). V was trimmed by 4 bases and J by 1 base, leaving 19 bases between them. The germline V gene has CDR1 SGHTA and CDR2 FQGNSA. The CDR3 is made up of 17 amino acids. CDR3 bases: TGTGCCAGCAGCTGGCCGAGGGACACCACGTGGAACACTGAAGCTTTCTTT. It translates to CASSWPRDTTWNTEAFF.

Details on this clone: One junction end does not reproduce the germline sequence, and a read error may be involved. The rearrangement links TRBV6-5 to TRBJ2-7; 11 bases line up with TRBD2. Germline V gene lookup returns CDR1 MNHEY and CDR2 SVGAGI. This CDR3 contains 14 residues. The CDR3 region is CARSSSGGLYEQYF. In DNA form, the CDR3 reads TGTGCCAGAAGTTCTAGCGGGGGGTTGTACGAGCAGTACTTC.

The count of this clone is one. This rearrangement joins TRBV6-1 to TRBJ2-2; the D is unclear. V lost 2 bases and J 0 bases, leaving 13 bases between the germline ends. The CDR3 runs to 17 residues. Germline V lookup: CDR1 MNHNS, CDR2 SASEGT. CDR3 amino acids: CASSEQFASANTGELFF. The CDR3 nucleotides read TGTGCCAGCAGTGAACAGTTCGCCAGCGCGAACACCGGGGAGCTGTTTTTT.